This T cell receptor (beta chain) originates from a study of cytomegalovirus exposure and HLA in healthy donors. A multiplex PCR was run with 60 Vbeta primers and 13 Jbeta primers. Profiled with immunoSEQ multiplex PCR; TCRdb holds only in-frame clones, not every one. The table has just over 95,000 clones, about 76% seen once; the top ten hold 4.5% to 5%. The source of this sequence is a woman aged 40 to 50 in good health and CMV-seronegative. Sequencing used PBMCs.

In nucleotides, the CDR3 is TGTGCCAGCAGCAAAGCTACGGTTTTTTCACCCCTCCACTTT. Its protein product is CASSKATVFSPLHF. The chain has TRBV21-1 and TRBJ1-6. TRBV21-1 represents a pseudogene. This CDR3 contains 14 residues.